Below are 17 T cell receptor beta chains sequenced from a single sample in a study of blood T cells in healthy people across ages. Together with a sample-barcoded 5' primer, a J-beta primer mix was included in a second PCR lasting about 6 to 12 cycles. TCRdb re-analysed the 5' RACE reads in MiXCR, keeping a single row per CDR3 protein. The data contain 1.2 million to 1.5 million distinct CDR3 sequences, almost 60% of them singletons. The specimen sequenced was blood. The receptors originated from a man aged 18 to 29 in good health.

V gene TRBV7-9 combines with J gene TRBJ2-6; 9 bases map to TRBD1. CDR1 and CDR2 (germline): SEHNR, FQNEAQ (reference sequence). The junction had 10 bases not matched to a gene; V was cut back by 1 base and J by 3 bases. This CDR3 is 19 amino acids long. CDR3 region: CASSLGPPGQGVGANVLTF. For the CDR3, the DNA is TGTGCCAGCAGCTTAGGGCCTCCGGGACAGGGCGTTGGGGCCAACGTCCTGACTTTC. Looking up the rest from reference TRBV7-9 and TRBJ2-6 gives the full variable domain: DTGVSQNPRHKITKRGQNVTFRCDPISEHNRLYWYRQTLGQGPEFLTYFQNEAQLEKSRLLSDRFSAERPKGSFSTLEIQRTEQGDSAMYLCASSLGPPGQGVGANVLTFGAGSRLTVL.

This clonotype was observed a single time. This sequence joins TRBV5-1 and TRBJ1-1; the D gene is possibly TRBD1 (6 bases). The CDR3 contains 15 residues. Trimming cost V 3 bases and J 4 bases, with 16 bases left between them. CDR1 SGHRS and CDR2 YFSETQ come from the germline V gene. The CDR3 region is CASSYPQGSSTEAFF. For the CDR3, the DNA is TGCGCCAGCAGCTACCCACAGGGCTCGTCCACTGAAGCTTTCTTT.

This rearrangement joins TRBV5-1 to TRBJ2-5; TRBD2 matches 11 bases. The CDR3 sequence is 18 residues long. The ends lost 2 bases at V and 0 bases at J; junction bases unmatched: 9. Germline loops: CDR1 SGHRS, CDR2 YFSETQ. CDR3 amino acids: CASSLSGLAEWYQETQYF. In nucleotides, the CDR3 is TGCGCCAGCAGCTTATCGGGACTAGCGGAGTGGTACCAAGAGACCCAGTACTTC.

The rearrangement links TRBV20-1 to TRBJ2-7; 9 positions match TRBD2. Trimming cost V 5 bases and J 2 bases; bases outside gene matches: 7. Germline V gene sequence: CDR1 DFQATT, CDR2 SNEGSKA (reference sequence). The CDR3 has 14 amino acids. The CDR3 coding sequence is TGCAGTGCTTCCGGGACTAGCACAACCTACGAGCAGTACTTC. Translating it yields CSASGTSTTYEQYF.

The chain combines TRBV12-3 or TRBV12-4 with TRBJ1-1; a weak D match, TRBD1 (6 bases). The CDR3 has 13 residues. Trimming took off 5 bases at V and 11 bases at J, with 18 bases between the two ends. The CDR3 DNA reads as TGTGCCAGCAGTGTAGGGGACATCCAAGGGGCTTTCTTT. Amino acid sequence: CASSVGDIQGAFF.

There are a few counts of this clonotype. The chain is built from TRBV29-1 and TRBJ2-3; the D is unclear. CDR1 is SQVTM and CDR2 is ANQGSEA in the germline V gene. The CDR3 covers 12 residues. Trimming removed 7 bases at V and 2 bases at J, with 10 bases between. This chain's CDR3 is CSEQTFTDTQYF. CDR3 DNA: TGCAGCGAACAGACCTTCACAGATACGCAGTATTTT.

V and J are TRBV6-1 and TRBJ2-2, with 10 bases aligning to TRBD2. There are 15 residues in the CDR3. Germline trimming cut 6 bases from V and 6 bases from J; bases unmatched to any gene: 7. The germline gives CDR1 MNHNS, CDR2 SASEGT. The CDR3 DNA reads TGTGCCAGCAGGGTAACTAGCGGGATCGCCGGGGAGCTGTTTTTT. Translation: CASRVTSGIAGELFF.

V usage is TRBV20-1 and J usage is TRBJ2-5, with 16 bases fitting TRBD2. CDR1 DFQATT and CDR2 SNEGSKA come from the germline V gene (reference sequence). The V gene end was trimmed by 3 bases and the J gene end by 4 bases; junction bases not matched to a gene: 5. This CDR3 comprises 16 residues. CDR3 amino acids: CSARRGTSGRGETQYF. DNA for the CDR3: TGCAGTGCTAGGAGGGGGACTAGCGGGAGGGGAGAGACCCAGTACTTC.

The chain joins TRBV20-1 to TRBJ1-2; D perhaps matches TRBD1 (6 bases). The CDR3 is 13 residues long. Trimming stripped 3 bases from V and 6 bases from J, with 14 bases between. Germline V lookup: CDR1 DFQATT, CDR2 SNEGSKA (reference sequence). As DNA, the CDR3 is TGCAGTGCTAGCGCCGTAGGGGGAGATGGCTACACCTTC. This translates into CSASAVGGDGYTF.

CDR3 protein: CSVVSESYEQYF. In DNA, the CDR3 is TGCAGCGTTGTATCCGAGTCCTACGAGCAGTACTTC. This chain joins TRBV29-1 and TRBJ2-7, with D unresolved. Germline CDR1 and CDR2: SQVTM and ANQGSEA. Trimming stripped 4 bases from V and 1 base from J, with 8 bases between. The CDR3 has 12 residues.

This clonotype was picked up a small number of times. The chain joins TRBV3-1 to TRBJ1-5, with no clear D. CDR1 is LGHDT and CDR2 is YNNKEL in the germline V gene (reference sequence). V was clipped by 0 bases and J by 7 bases, with 13 bases between them. This CDR3 is built from 15 residues. Here the CDR3 reads CASSQDALGNQPQHF. DNA for the CDR3: TGTGCCAGCAGCCAAGATGCTTTAGGGAACCAGCCCCAGCATTTT. Variable domain in full (rest from reference TRBV3-1 and TRBJ1-5): DTAVSQTPKYLVTQMGNDKSIKCEQNLGHDTMYWYKQDSKKFLKIMFSYNNKELIINETVPNRFSPKSPDKAHLNLHINSLELGDSAVYFCASSQDALGNQPQHFGDGTRLSIL.

This clonotype turned up a few times. The V and J genes are TRBV7-2 and TRBJ2-1; D remains unclear. Germline-derived CDR1 and CDR2 are SGHTA and FQGNSA. CDR3 length: 12 amino acids. Trimming cost V 4 bases and J 6 bases, with 7 bases left between them. The CDR3 DNA sequence: TGTGCCAGCAGCTCCGTTGCCAATGAGCAGTTCTTC. Its protein product is CASSSVANEQFF.

The chain couples TRBV12-3 or TRBV12-4 to TRBJ1-1; D not certain. V was shortened by 3 bases and J by 3 bases, with 20 bases between the two germline ends. The length of the CDR3 is 17 residues. In nucleotides, the CDR3 is TGTGCCAGCAGTTTTCCCGACATACGGCCCGGGGACACTGAAGCTTTCTTT. It specifies CASSFPDIRPGDTEAFF.

The CDR3 nucleotides are TGTGCCAGCAGCCAAGATAGCGGGAGTGGAGAGACCCAGTACTTC. Translating it yields CASSQDSGSGETQYF. The V call is TRBV3-1, the J call TRBJ2-5; 9 bases agree with TRBD2. The CDR3 contains 15 residues. Germline V gene sequence: CDR1 LGHDT, CDR2 YNNKEL (reference sequence). Trimming cost V 0 bases and J 4 bases; bases outside gene matches: 3.

The chain has TRBV2 and TRBJ2-1; D might be TRBD2 (6 bases). This CDR3 region has 14 residues. Per germline, CDR1 SNHLY and CDR2 FYNNEI. Trimming cost V 7 bases and J 2 bases, with 12 bases left between them. CDR3 sequence reads: CASKGGIAYNEQFF. In nucleotides, the CDR3 is TGTGCCAGCAAGGGCGGGATTGCCTACAATGAGCAGTTCTTC.

CDR3: CASSLGLGNTEAFF. The DNA for the CDR3 is TGTGCCAGCAGCTTGGGCTTGGGGAACACTGAAGCTTTCTTT. V and J are TRBV5-5 and TRBJ1-1; D is ambiguous. The CDR3 spans 14 residues. Trimming took off 0 bases at V and 1 base at J, with 7 bases between the two ends. The germline gives CDR1 SGHKS, CDR2 YYEKEE (reference sequence).

V and J are TRBV28 and TRBJ1-2, with D perhaps matching TRBD1 (6 bases). Per germline, CDR1 MDHEN and CDR2 SYDVKM. This CDR3 is 17 amino acids long. The ends were cut back, 3 bases at V and 6 bases at J, with 23 bases in the middle. The CDR3 DNA follows: TGTGCCAGCAGTTTCCAGTTGACAGGAGGCGTCCTTCATGGCTACACCTTC. Translated: CASSFQLTGGVLHGYTF.